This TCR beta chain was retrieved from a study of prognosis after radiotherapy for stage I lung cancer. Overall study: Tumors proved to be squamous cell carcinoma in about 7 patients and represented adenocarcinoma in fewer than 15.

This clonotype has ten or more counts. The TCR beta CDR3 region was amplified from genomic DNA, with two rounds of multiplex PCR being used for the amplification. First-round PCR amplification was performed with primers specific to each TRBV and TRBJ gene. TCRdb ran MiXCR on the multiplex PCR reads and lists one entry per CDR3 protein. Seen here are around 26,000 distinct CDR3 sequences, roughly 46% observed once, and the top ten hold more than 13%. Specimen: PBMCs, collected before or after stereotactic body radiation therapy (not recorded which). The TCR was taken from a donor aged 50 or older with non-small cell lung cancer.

The CDR3 region has the DNA TGTGCCAGCAGCCCCACGGGACAGGGGGCTTCCGTTGAGCAGTTCTTC. Protein: CASSPTGQGASVEQFF. V usage is TRBV9 and J usage is TRBJ2-1; 12 bases are shared with TRBD1. The J segment lost 9 bases and the V segment lost 4 bases, leaving 11 bases of the junction unmatched. Germline V gives CDR1 SGDLS, CDR2 YYNGEE. The CDR3 totals 16 residues. Using reference TRBV9 and TRBJ2-1 for the parts outside the CDR3, the full variable domain is DSGVTQTPKHLITATGQRVTLRCSPRSGDLSVYWYQQSLDQGLQFLIQYYNGEERAKGNILERFSAQQFPDLHSELNLSSLELGDSALYFCASSPTGQGASVEQFFGPGTRLTVL.